This T cell receptor (beta chain) appears in the sequencing data of a study of regulatory T cells in long-lasting Graves disease. Sequencing libraries for TCR beta were prepared with iRepertoire HTBI primers and Arm-PCR of CDR3 regions. TCRdb analysed the multiplex PCR reads with MiXCR anew, one entry per CDR3 protein. This sample has more than 300,000 distinct CDR3 sequences, with less than 20% found just once. This clonotype was observed many times. The CDR3 is 13 residues long. V was shortened by 0 bases and J by 2 bases, with 4 bases between the two germline ends. Germline V lookup: CDR1 SGHRS, CDR2 YFSETQ. As to time point: newly diagnosed GD, antithyroid drugs for less than 3 months. With RNA extracted from PBMCs as input, the TCR library was made.

This clonotype was sampled from a female donor with Graves disease. This chain connects TRBV5-1 to TRBJ2-3; D not certain. The sample in question was peripheral blood mononuclear cells (PBMCs), obtained at new diagnosis, from a patient treated with antithyroid drugs. The CDR3 loop reads CASSLEATDTQYF. CDR3 coding DNA: TGCGCCAGCAGCTTGGAGGCCACAGATACGCAGTATTTT. Supplemented by reference TRBV5-1 and TRBJ2-3, the full variable domain reads KAGVTQTPRYLIKTRGQQVTLSCSPISGHRSVSWYQQTPGQGLQFLFEYFSETQRNKGNFPGRFSGRQFSNSRSEMNVSTLELGDSALYLCASSLEATDTQYFGPGTRLTVL.